The 23 T cell receptor beta chains in this list originate from one sample, sequenced in a study of T cells after yellow fever vaccination. TCRdb reanalysed the 5' RACE reads using MiXCR and keeps one entry per CDR3 protein. Among about 120,000 distinct CDR3 sequences listed, roughly 9% were seen once. Specimen: CD8+ T cells sorted from PBMCs, collected on the day of the yellow fever booster vaccination. These receptors all stem from a man between 18 and 35 years old who received the YFV17D yellow fever vaccine.

The chain has TRBV10-3 and TRBJ2-3; no clear D gene. The V gene lost 0 bases and the J gene lost 6 bases, with 4 bases spanning the gap. The CDR3 is 12 residues long. The germline V gene encodes CDR1 ENHRY and CDR2 SYGVKD. CDR3 residues: CAISESLDTQYF. CDR3 coding DNA: TGTGCCATCAGTGAGTCCTTGGATACGCAGTATTTT.

This sequence joins TRBV4-1 and TRBJ2-7, with a weak D call TRBD1 (5 bases). Germline values: CDR1 MGHRA, CDR2 YSYEKL. V was clipped by 1 base and J by 6 bases, with 16 bases between them. This CDR3 has 15 amino acids. This CDR3 reads CASSQVIQGLFEQYF. The CDR3 coding sequence is TGCGCCAGCAGCCAAGTTATTCAGGGTCTCTTCGAGCAGTACTTC.

A few counts support this clonotype. This chain uses TRBV3-1 with TRBJ2-5; D is undetermined. The V gene's germline CDR1 is LGHDT and CDR2 YNNKEL (reference sequence). The CDR3 loop spans 17 amino acids. V lost 0 bases and J lost 2, with 16 bases in between. CDR3 sequence: CASSQDPNVVPQETQYF. CDR3 bases: TGTGCCAGCAGCCAAGATCCGAACGTCGTCCCACAAGAGACCCAGTACTTC.

In its sample, this clonotype was seen a few times. The gene calls are TRBV7-9 and TRBJ2-7, with 7 bases matching TRBD1. Germline loops: CDR1 SEHNR, CDR2 FQNEAQ (reference sequence). J was trimmed by 2 bases and V by 4 bases; bases with no gene match: 5. The CDR3 runs to 14 residues. CDR3 region: CASSSDRVAYEQYF. In nucleotides, the CDR3 is TGTGCCAGCAGCTCCGACAGGGTGGCCTACGAGCAGTACTTC.

This clonotype has more than one count but fewer than ten. The chain couples TRBV4-2 to TRBJ1-1; no clear D gene. The CDR3 has 16 amino acids. V gave up 3 bases and J gave up 5 bases, with 19 bases separating them. Germline CDR1 and CDR2: LGHNA and YNFKEQ. The CDR3 loop reads CASSHPSNLRWTEAFF. The CDR3, as DNA: TGTGCCAGCAGCCATCCCAGCAACCTACGGTGGACTGAAGCTTTCTTT.

Here the CDR3 reads CASSWGGAYEQYV. The CDR3 region has the DNA TGTGCCAGCAGTTGGGGGGGCGCCTACGAGCAGTACGTC. V and J are TRBV6-2 or TRBV6-3 and TRBJ2-7; tentatively, D is TRBD2 (7 bases). This CDR3 spans 13 amino acids. The ends were cut back, 4 bases at V and 2 bases at J, with 9 bases in the middle. Germline assignment: CDR1 MNHEY and CDR2 SVGEGT.

The V and J genes are TRBV18 and TRBJ1-4; TRBD1 matches 7 bases. This CDR3 spans 16 amino acids. Per germline, CDR1 KGHSH and CDR2 LQKENI. V lost 2 bases, J lost 7 bases, and 10 bases stayed unmatched. The CDR3 nucleotides read TGTGCCAGCTCACCAATACAGACAGGGTTCGGTGAAAAACTGTTTTTT. It specifies CASSPIQTGFGEKLFF.

The table lists this clonotype with a few counts. This sequence joins TRBV4-3 and TRBJ2-5, with D tentatively TRBD2 (6 bases). The CDR3 has 17 amino acids. V dropped 0 bases and J dropped 1 base, with 15 bases sitting between them. Germline-derived CDR1 and CDR2 are LGHNA and YSLEER. As DNA, the CDR3 is TGCGCCAGCAGCCAAGACTTCCGCGGGGCTTCCCAAGAGACCCAGTACTTC. This sequence encodes CASSQDFRGASQETQYF.

This clonotype was recorded a few times. This sequence joins TRBV7-3 and TRBJ2-3, with 9 bases that match TRBD2. V was pared by 3 bases and J by 7 bases, with 5 bases of the junction left unmatched. Germline loops: CDR1 SGHTA, CDR2 FQGTGA. The CDR3 has 14 amino acids. The CDR3 sequence is CASSLLAGANTQYF. The CDR3 DNA sequence: TGTGCCAGCAGCTTGTTAGCGGGGGCAAATACGCAGTATTTT.

This clonotype was seen only a few times. The genes are TRBV29-1 and TRBJ2-7, with D uncertain. This CDR3 is 12 amino acids long. From germline, CDR1 is SQVTM and CDR2 ANQGSEA. V gave up 7 bases and J gave up 2 bases, with 12 bases separating them. The CDR3 loop reads CSAEADPYEQYF. CDR3 in DNA: TGCAGCGCCGAGGCCGATCCCTACGAGCAGTACTTC.

The V and J genes are TRBV7-2 and TRBJ1-5, with a weak D call TRBD1 (6 bases). Trimming left V 5 bases short and J 3 bases short, with 17 bases between. The CDR3 is 16 amino acids. Germline V gene lookup returns CDR1 SGHTA and CDR2 FQGNSA. In DNA, the CDR3 is TGTGCCAGCAGCCCCCGGGGGGGCGAGTACAATCAGCCCCAGCATTTT. This codes for CASSPRGGEYNQPQHF.

This clonotype was found a few times. The V gene is TRBV6-5, the J gene TRBJ2-7; 8 bases agree with TRBD2. Germline CDR1 MNHEY, CDR2 SVGAGI. The CDR3 spans 16 residues. Trimming removed 1 base from V and 0 bases from J; junction bases left unmatched: 5. For the CDR3, the DNA is TGTGCCAGCAGTTACTTGCCAGCGGGGGTCTCCTACGAGCAGTACGTC. Its protein is CASSYLPAGVSYEQYV.

The CDR3 DNA is TGTGCCAGCAGCACAGGGACGGGAACAGATACGCAGTATTTT. This codes for CASSTGTGTDTQYF. The V and J genes are TRBV12-3 or TRBV12-4 and TRBJ2-3, with a possible D match to TRBD1 (6 bases). The V end lost 6 bases, the J end lost 3 bases, and 13 bases lay between the germline ends. The CDR3 runs to 14 residues.

The table lists this clonotype with a few counts. The chain uses TRBV6-5 and TRBJ2-2; D is unclear. Trimming stripped 7 bases from V and 8 bases from J, with 8 bases between. The CDR3 has 11 amino acids. Per the germline V gene, CDR1 is MNHEY and CDR2 is SVGAGI. CDR3 loop: CASIARGELFF. The CDR3 coding sequence is TGTGCCAGCATTGCCCGTGGGGAGCTGTTTTTT.

V is TRBV3-1 and J is TRBJ1-2, with D unresolved. Trimming stripped 4 bases from V and 2 bases from J, with 14 bases between. There are 15 residues in the CDR3. Germline CDR1 LGHDT, CDR2 YNNKEL (reference sequence). The CDR3 sequence: CASSPSWTDNYGYTF. CDR3 bases: TGTGCCAGCAGCCCCTCGTGGACCGACAACTATGGCTACACCTTC.

V usage is TRBV4-1 and J usage is TRBJ2-5, with 8 bases aligning to TRBD1. The J call may be wrong; the DNA end is better matched by TRBJ2-7. Looked up from germline, CDR1 is MGHRA and CDR2 is YSYEKL. This CDR3 region has 15 residues. This CDR3 reads CASSHSETGDYEQYF. CDR3 nucleotide sequence: TGCGCCAGCAGCCATTCCGAGACAGGGGACTACGAGCAGTACTTC.

V gene TRBV7-9 combines with J gene TRBJ2-2; the D is unclear. V dropped 8 bases and J dropped 3 bases, with 10 bases sitting between them. The V gene's germline CDR1 is SEHNR and CDR2 FQNEAQ (reference sequence). This CDR3 is 13 amino acids long. In DNA, the CDR3 is TGTGCCAGCCCCCGAGGTGACACCGGGGAGCTGTTTTTT. Translated: CASPRGDTGELFF.

The chain employs TRBV20-1 and TRBJ2-1, with 11 bases lining up with TRBD2. Germline CDR1 DFQATT, CDR2 SNEGSKA (reference sequence). The CDR3 runs to 15 residues. The V segment lost 3 bases and the J segment 5 bases; nucleotides outside the gene matches: 6. The CDR3 region has the DNA TGCAGTGCTAGCTCACTAGCGGGGGTCCACAATGAGCAGTTCTTC. Translated: CSASSLAGVHNEQFF.

The gene calls are TRBV4-1 and TRBJ1-1, with a tentative D call TRBD1 (5 bases). This CDR3 comprises 15 residues. V gave up 3 bases and J gave up 5 bases, with 16 bases separating them. Looked up from germline, CDR1 is MGHRA and CDR2 is YSYEKL. The CDR3: CASSHDKGRSTEAFF. The CDR3 DNA reads as TGCGCCAGCAGCCACGACAAGGGGCGGTCGACTGAAGCTTTCTTT.

In this sample, this clonotype turned up a few times. The chain combines TRBV12-3 or TRBV12-4 with TRBJ2-5; 7 bases agree with TRBD1. This CDR3 contains 14 residues. V shed 5 bases, J shed 2 bases, and the junction held 5 bases outside the gene matches. CDR3 amino acids: CASSTGQAQETQYF. For the CDR3, the DNA is TGTGCCAGCAGTACTGGACAGGCACAAGAGACCCAGTACTTC.

This clonotype occurred a few times. The rearrangement links TRBV5-1 to TRBJ2-1, with 7 nucleotides matching TRBD1. With V trimmed by 2 bases and J by 5 bases, 10 bases remained unmatched. The length of the CDR3 is 16 residues. Germline-derived CDR1 and CDR2 are SGHRS and YFSETQ. CDR3 region: CASSFLGVDRDNEQFF. The CDR3 nucleotides read TGCGCCAGCAGCTTCCTCGGCGTTGACAGGGACAATGAGCAGTTCTTC.

Comments on this clonotype: This may arise from a read error, as a much more abundant clone is one base away. This sequence joins TRBV11-2 and TRBJ2-3, with D hard to call. The V end was cut by 5 bases, the J end by 0 bases, with 9 bases between. Germline CDR1 and CDR2: SGHAT and FQNNGV. This CDR3 comprises 14 residues. CDR3 protein: CASSTQQSTDTQYF. In DNA form, the CDR3 reads TGTGCCAGCAGCACCCAACAGAGCACAGATACGCAGTATTTT. Supplemented by reference TRBV11-2 and TRBJ2-3, the full variable domain reads EAGVAQSPRYKIIEKRQSVAFWCNPISGHATLYWYQQILGQGPKLLIQFQNNGVVDDSQLPKDRFSAERLKGVDSTLKIQPAKLEDSAVYLCASSTQQSTDTQYFGPGTRLTVL.

This CDR3 is CASTAGTGRWETQYF. As DNA, the CDR3 is TGTGCCAGCACCGCCGGGACAGGGAGGTGGGAGACCCAGTACTTC. The chain couples TRBV28 to TRBJ2-5, with 9 bases lining up with TRBD1. Germline V gene lookup returns CDR1 MDHEN and CDR2 SYDVKM. The CDR3 has 15 amino acids. Trimming cost V 7 bases and J 5 bases; bases outside gene matches: 11. Complete variable domain (other parts from reference TRBV28 and TRBJ2-5): DVKVTQSSRYLVKRTGEKVFLECVQDMDHENMFWYRQDPGLGLRLIYFSYDVKMKEKGDIPEGYSVSREKKERFSLILESASTNQTSMYLCASTAGTGRWETQYFGPGTRLLVL.